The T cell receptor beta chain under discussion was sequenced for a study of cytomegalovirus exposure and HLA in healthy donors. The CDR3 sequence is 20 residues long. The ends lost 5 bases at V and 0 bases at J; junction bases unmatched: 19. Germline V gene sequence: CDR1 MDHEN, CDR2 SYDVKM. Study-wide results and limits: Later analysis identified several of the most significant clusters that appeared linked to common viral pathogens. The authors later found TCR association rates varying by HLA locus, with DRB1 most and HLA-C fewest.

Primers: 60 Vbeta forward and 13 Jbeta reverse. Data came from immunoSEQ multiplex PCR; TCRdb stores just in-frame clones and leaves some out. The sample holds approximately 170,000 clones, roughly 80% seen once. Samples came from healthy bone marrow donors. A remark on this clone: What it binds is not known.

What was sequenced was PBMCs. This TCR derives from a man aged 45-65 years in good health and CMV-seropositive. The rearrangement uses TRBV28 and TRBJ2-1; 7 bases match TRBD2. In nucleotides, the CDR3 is TGTGCCAGCAGTATTCGTCCGGGACTACCGATTCATAGCTCCTACAATGAGCAGTTCTTC. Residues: CASSIRPGLPIHSSYNEQFF.